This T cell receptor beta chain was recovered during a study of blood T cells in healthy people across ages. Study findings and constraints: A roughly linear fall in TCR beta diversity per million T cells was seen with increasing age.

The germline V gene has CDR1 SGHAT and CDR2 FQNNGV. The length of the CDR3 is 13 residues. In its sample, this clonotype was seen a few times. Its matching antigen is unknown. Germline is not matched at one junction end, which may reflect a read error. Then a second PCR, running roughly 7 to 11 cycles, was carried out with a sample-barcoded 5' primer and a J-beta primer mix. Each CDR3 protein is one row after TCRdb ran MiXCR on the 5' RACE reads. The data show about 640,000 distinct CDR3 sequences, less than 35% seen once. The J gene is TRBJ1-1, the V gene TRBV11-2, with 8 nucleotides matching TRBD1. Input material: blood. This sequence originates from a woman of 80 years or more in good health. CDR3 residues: CASSSDRVTEAFF. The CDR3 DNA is TGTGCCAGTAGCTCGGACAGGGTCACTGAAGCTTTCTTT.